Listed here are 9 T cell receptor beta chains from one sample, sequenced in a study of CD8 T cells in ankylosing spondylitis. TCRdb reprocessed the 5' RACE reads with MiXCR, giving one entry per CDR3 protein. The table includes roughly 60,000 distinct CDR3 sequences, more than 5.5% detected once. The sample was synovial fluid, either unsorted or a sorted T cell fraction (not recorded which). The receptors originated from a male donor with ankylosing spondylitis.

This chain uses TRBV18 with TRBJ1-1; 7 bases align to TRBD1. The CDR3 length is 16 residues. V shed 1 base and J 4 bases; nucleotides not matched to a gene: 9. The germline CDR1 and CDR2 sequences are KGHSH and LQKENI. In DNA, the CDR3 is TGTGCCAGCTCACCACTGGCAGGGGGAGATGGCACTGAAGCTTTCTTT. It yields the protein CASSPLAGGDGTEAFF.

This clonotype was picked up many times. The gene calls are TRBV9 and TRBJ2-1; 7 nucleotides line up with TRBD2. The CDR3 covers 14 residues. Germline CDR1 is SGDLS and CDR2 is YYNGEE. The trim removed 4 bases at V and 13 bases at J, leaving 14 bases unmatched. CDR3 loop: CASSPDIARGNQFF. The CDR3 DNA reads TGTGCCAGCAGCCCAGACATCGCGCGGGGGAATCAGTTCTTC.

The sample holds many counts of this clonotype. The gene calls are TRBV28 and TRBJ2-7; the D is unclear. Trimming cost V 2 bases and J 7 bases, with 15 bases left between them. This CDR3 contains 14 residues. Germline CDR1 is MDHEN and CDR2 is SYDVKM. The CDR3 sequence: CASSLGNSLGEQYF. DNA of the CDR3: TGTGCCAGCAGTTTAGGGAACTCCTTGGGAGAGCAGTACTTC.

The rearrangement links TRBV5-1 to TRBJ2-3; a weak D match, TRBD2 (5 bases). This CDR3 spans 15 amino acids. Trimming took 2 bases from V and 2 from J, leaving 12 bases between them. CDR1 SGHRS and CDR2 YFSETQ come from the germline V gene. The CDR3 DNA follows: TGCGCCAGCAGCTTAACAACGGGGATCACAGATACGCAGTATTTT. Its protein product is CASSLTTGITDTQYF.

This clonotype appeared many times. The chain links TRBV7-2 to TRBJ2-2; D gene unclear. The CDR3 runs to 15 residues. V lost 1 base and J 2 bases, leaving 8 bases between the germline ends. Per germline, CDR1 SGHTA and CDR2 FQGNSA. The CDR3 reads CASSLGRLNTGELFF. CDR3 DNA: TGTGCCAGCAGCTTAGGTCGACTTAACACCGGGGAGCTGTTTTTT. Complete variable domain (other parts from reference TRBV7-2 and TRBJ2-2): GAGVSQSPSNKVTEKGKDVELRCDPISGHTALYWYRQSLGQGLEFLIYFQGNSAPDKSGLPSDRFSAERTGGSVSTLTIQRTQQEDSAVYLCASSLGRLNTGELFFGEGSRLTVL.

At least ten counts were recorded for this clonotype. The rearrangement joins TRBV7-2 to TRBJ2-1; no definite D call. Germline V gives CDR1 SGHTA, CDR2 FQGNSA. The CDR3 runs 14 residues. V dropped 5 bases and J dropped 5 bases, with 13 bases sitting between them. CDR3 bases: TGTGCCAGCAGCCCCGAGGCACGCCACAATGAGCAGTTCTTC. Amino acid sequence: CASSPEARHNEQFF.

Relative to its sample, this clonotype is medium-sized. This rearrangement joins TRBV12-3 or TRBV12-4 to TRBJ1-6, with D uncertain. This CDR3 spans 12 amino acids. Trimming took off 3 bases at V and 9 bases at J, with 6 bases between the two ends. This chain's CDR3 is CASSFGRSPLHF. The DNA for the CDR3 is TGTGCCAGCAGTTTTGGACGTTCACCCCTCCACTTT.

This clonotype was seen ten or more times. This sequence joins TRBV4-2 and TRBJ2-1; the D gene is possibly TRBD1 (7 bases). This CDR3 has 19 amino acids. Trimming stripped 0 bases from V and 4 bases from J, with 22 bases between. Germline lookup yields CDR1 LGHNA and CDR2 YNFKEQ. The CDR3 is CASSQDPRQGFGRYNEQFF. The CDR3 DNA reads as TGTGCCAGCAGCCAAGACCCCAGACAGGGCTTCGGGAGATACAATGAGCAGTTCTTC.

At least ten counts were recorded for this clonotype. The gene calls are TRBV5-1 and TRBJ2-7; no reliable D call. V was cut by 3 bases and J by 0 bases, with 4 bases left in between. CDR3 size: 12 residues. The germline V gene has CDR1 SGHRS and CDR2 YFSETQ. The CDR3 nucleotides are TGCGCCAGCAGCTCTTTCTCCTACGAGCAGTACTTC. The encoded protein is CASSSFSYEQYF.